One sample yielded the 30 T cell receptor beta chains listed below, sequenced in a study of cytomegalovirus exposure and HLA in healthy donors. The PCR had 60 Vbeta and 13 Jbeta primers. Assay used: immunoSEQ multiplex PCR; TCRdb lists only in-frame clones, some missing. Here the sample spans 160,000 or so clones, around 84% being singletons. The specimen was PBMCs. The receptor source for this set is a male donor in good health and CMV-seropositive.

The gene calls are TRBV9 and TRBJ2-3; possibly TRBD2 for D (6 bases). The germline V gene encodes CDR1 SGDLS and CDR2 YYNGEE. The CDR3 is 16 amino acids. Trimming removed 0 bases from V and 2 bases from J, with 13 bases in between. The CDR3: CASSVGIAAPTDTQYF. The CDR3 DNA sequence: TGTGCCAGCAGCGTAGGAATAGCGGCACCCACAGATACGCAGTATTTT.

The chain couples TRBV27 to TRBJ1-2; weak D call: TRBD1 (6 bases). V was cut by 2 bases and J by 0 bases, with 16 bases left in between. Per the germline V gene, CDR1 is MNHEY and CDR2 is SMNVEV (reference sequence). The CDR3 runs 17 residues. CDR3 sequence reads: CASSLIFGAGANYGYTF. The CDR3 region has the DNA TGTGCCAGCAGTTTAATCTTTGGGGCAGGGGCTAACTATGGCTACACCTTC.

Worth noting for this clone: This CDR3 is also generated by other DNA sequences in the sample. The rearrangement joins TRBV6-5 to TRBJ2-3; a weak D match, TRBD2 (5 bases). In germline, CDR1 is MNHEY, CDR2 SVGAGI. Trimming removed 0 bases from V and 2 bases from J, with 12 bases in between. The CDR3 contains 16 residues. CDR3 sequence: CASSYSSGLSTDTQYF. CDR3 DNA sequence: TGTGCCAGCAGTTACTCATCCGGACTGTCCACAGATACGCAGTATTTT.

About this clone itself: Additional DNA sequences in this sample encode the identical CDR3. This sequence joins TRBV7-6 and TRBJ1-1; unclear D gene. The CDR3 totals 15 residues. V lost 4 bases and J 4 bases, leaving 16 bases between the germline ends. Germline CDR1 SGHVS, CDR2 FNYEAQ. The CDR3 loop reads CASSSAGTGFTEAFF. In DNA, the CDR3 is TGTGCCAGCAGCTCCGCCGGCACGGGGTTCACTGAAGCTTTCTTT.

The V gene is TRBV27, the J gene TRBJ2-1, with 8 bases matching TRBD2. Germline lookup yields CDR1 MNHEY and CDR2 SMNVEV (reference sequence). CDR3 size: 16 residues. The junction had 5 bases not matched to a gene; V was cut back by 3 bases and J by 1 base. Here the CDR3 reads CASSLRSGVSYNEQFF. CDR3 DNA sequence: TGTGCCAGCAGTTTGCGTAGCGGGGTGTCCTACAATGAGCAGTTCTTC.

The rearrangement joins TRBV18 to TRBJ1-1; D uncertain. CDR3 size: 12 residues. V dropped 3 bases and J dropped 6 bases, with 8 bases sitting between them. Germline CDR1 and CDR2: KGHSH and LQKENI. DNA for the CDR3: TGTGCCAGCTCACCGCAGACTGCTGAAGCTTTCTTT. Its translation is CASSPQTAEAFF.

CDR3 sequence: CASSPRTGSYEQYF. In nucleotides, the CDR3 is TGTGCCAGCAGCCCTCGGACGGGGTCCTACGAGCAGTACTTC. The V and J genes are TRBV5-4 and TRBJ2-7, with D maybe TRBD2 (5 bases). The V gene's germline CDR1 is SGHNT and CDR2 YYREEE (reference sequence). The CDR3 consists of 14 residues. Trimming removed 4 bases at V and 1 base at J, with 12 bases between.

Only a few counts were recorded for this clone. This chain joins TRBV25-1 and TRBJ1-1; TRBD1 agrees at 7 bases. The V gene's germline CDR1 is MGHDK and CDR2 SYGVNS. CDR3 length equals 16 residues. The ends lost 6 bases at V and 1 base at J; junction bases unmatched: 11. In DNA form, the CDR3 reads TGTGCCAGCAGAGCCCCGAACAGGGGAGAGAACACTGAAGCTTTCTTT. Amino acid sequence: CASRAPNRGENTEAFF. Complete variable domain (other parts from reference TRBV25-1 and TRBJ1-1): EADIYQTPRYLVIGTGKKITLECSQTMGHDKMYWYQQDPGMELHLIHYSYGVNSTEKGDLSSESTVSRIRTEHFPLTLESARPSHTSQYLCASRAPNRGENTEAFFGQGTRLTVV.

The V call is TRBV5-1, the J call TRBJ2-7; TRBD1 aligns across 10 bases. Germline V gene sequence: CDR1 SGHRS, CDR2 YFSETQ. CDR3 size: 15 residues. J lost 6 bases, V lost 4 bases, and 10 bases had no gene match. CDR3 protein: CASSGMTGTGAEQYF. CDR3 DNA: TGCGCCAGCAGCGGGATGACCGGGACAGGGGCCGAGCAGTACTTC.

This sequence joins TRBV14 and TRBJ2-2; possibly TRBD1 for D (6 bases). This CDR3 is built from 15 residues. Germline values: CDR1 SGHDN, CDR2 FVKESK. The germline V and J ends were trimmed by 4 bases and 3 bases, with 12 bases remaining between them. The CDR3 region is CASSLLDSHTGELFF. The CDR3 region has the DNA TGTGCCAGCAGCCTACTGGACAGTCACACCGGGGAGCTGTTTTTT.

The chain uses TRBV4-1 and TRBJ1-2; tentatively, D is TRBD1 (5 bases). There are 12 residues in the CDR3. V was cut by 0 bases and J by 6 bases, with 5 bases left in between. Germline V lookup: CDR1 MGHRA, CDR2 YSYEKL. The CDR3 DNA reads as TGCGCCAGCAGCCAAGAAGGGGATGGCTACACCTTC. It translates to CASSQEGDGYTF.

This clone has only a few counts. The CDR3 region is CASSVRADGTDTQYF. CDR3 DNA sequence: TGTGCCAGCAGCGTAAGAGCGGACGGTACAGATACGCAGTATTTT. The chain has TRBV9 and TRBJ2-3; maybe TRBD2 (5 bases). The CDR3 length is 15 residues. Germline CDR1 is SGDLS and CDR2 is YYNGEE. Trimming stripped 1 base from V and 3 bases from J, with 12 bases between.

This clone was seen a single time. V is TRBV4-1 and J is TRBJ2-7; tentatively, D is TRBD1 (5 bases). V dropped 4 bases and J dropped 0 bases, with 16 bases sitting between them. CDR1 MGHRA and CDR2 YSYEKL come from the germline V gene. The CDR3 runs 16 residues. The CDR3 region is CASSPSPVRASYEQYF. The DNA for the CDR3 is TGCGCCAGCAGCCCCTCACCGGTCAGGGCCTCCTACGAGCAGTACTTC.

This chain links TRBV27 with TRBJ2-3; 7 bases match TRBD1. The CDR3 sequence is 17 residues long. CDR1 and CDR2 (germline): MNHEY, SMNVEV (reference sequence). The trim removed 5 bases at V and 4 bases at J, leaving 15 bases unmatched. The CDR3 DNA is TGTGCCAGCAGTCCAGGGACAGAGGGATTGTTTTCAGATACGCAGTATTTT. Translated: CASSPGTEGLFSDTQYF.

DNA of the CDR3: TGTGCCAGCAGCTTGGCCCTTACTAGCGCTAAAAATGAGCAGTTCTTC. Translated: CASSLALTSAKNEQFF. The chain recombines TRBV5-8 with TRBJ2-1; 7 bases map to TRBD2. Germline V lookup: CDR1 SGHTS, CDR2 YDEGEE. The CDR3 length is 16 residues. The trim removed 0 bases at V and 7 bases at J, leaving 10 bases unmatched.

The V call is TRBV6-5, the J call TRBJ1-1; D may be TRBD1 (6 bases). Germline CDR1 is MNHEY and CDR2 is SVGAGI. The CDR3 loop spans 15 amino acids. V was shortened by 2 bases and J by 3 bases, with 13 bases between the two germline ends. Here the CDR3 reads CASSYGDNVDTEAFF. As DNA, the CDR3 is TGTGCCAGCAGTTACGGGGACAATGTGGACACTGAAGCTTTCTTT.

The chain uses TRBV7-2 and TRBJ2-6; possible D gene TRBD2, 6 bases. With 6 bases removed from V and 15 bases from J, the gap between germline ends came to 15 bases. Germline CDR1 is SGHTA and CDR2 is FQGNSA. This CDR3 region has 12 residues. Here the CDR3 DNA reads TGTGCCAGCAGTATCGGGGGAAGGGACCTGACTTTC. Amino acids: CASSIGGRDLTF.

The rearrangement uses TRBV6-5 and TRBJ1-2; D is undetermined. The CDR3 consists of 15 residues. V was shortened by 0 bases and J by 2 bases, with 10 bases between the two germline ends. From germline, CDR1 is MNHEY and CDR2 SVGAGI. In DNA form, the CDR3 reads TGTGCCAGCAGTTACTCTAGCAACGGAAACTATGGCTACACCTTC. Translated, it gives CASSYSSNGNYGYTF.

This clone came up a few times. One end of the junction does not line up with germline, which may come from a read error. The genes are TRBV4-1 and TRBJ2-6; a possible D gene is TRBD1 (5 bases). Germline V lookup: CDR1 MGHRA, CDR2 YSYEKL. The CDR3 contains 16 residues. The CDR3 region is CASSQPVRSGANGLTF. CDR3 nucleotide sequence: TGCGCCAGCAGCCAACCGGTGCGCTCTGGGGCCAACGGCCTGACTTTC.

The chain is built from TRBV7-8 and TRBJ1-1; D possibly corresponds to TRBD1 (5 bases). The germline V gene encodes CDR1 SGHVS and CDR2 FQNEAQ. V lost 0 bases and J 1 base, leaving 12 bases between the germline ends. This CDR3 comprises 16 residues. CDR3 in amino acids: CASSLALGRGNTEAFF. CDR3 sequence (DNA): TGTGCCAGCAGCTTAGCTCTGGGGCGAGGGAACACTGAAGCTTTCTTT.

The chain employs TRBV19 and TRBJ2-1, with D possibly TRBD1 on 5 matching bases. This CDR3 is built from 14 residues. Deletions cut 4 bases from V and 0 bases from J, with 7 bases between. Germline CDR1 reads LNHDA; CDR2 reads SQIVND (reference sequence). CDR3 sequence reads: CASSRQGSYNEQFF. CDR3 in DNA: TGTGCCAGTAGTAGGCAGGGCTCCTACAATGAGCAGTTCTTC.

The rearrangement uses TRBV9 and TRBJ1-1; a possible D gene is TRBD1 (5 bases). The CDR3 totals 13 residues. Germline-derived CDR1 and CDR2 are SGDLS and YYNGEE. V was trimmed by 4 bases and J by 5 bases, leaving 12 bases between them. The CDR3: CASSRMGGTEAFF. The CDR3 nucleotides read TGTGCCAGCAGCCGAATGGGGGGGACTGAAGCTTTCTTT.

The V gene is TRBV19, the J gene TRBJ1-1, with TRBD1 identical over 7 bases. The CDR3 has 15 amino acids. The V gene's germline CDR1 is LNHDA and CDR2 SQIVND (reference sequence). With 5 bases clipped from V and 1 base from J, the junction kept 7 bases outside the gene matches. CDR3 loop: CASSVQGIPNTEAFF. CDR3 nucleotide sequence: TGTGCCAGTAGTGTACAGGGGATCCCGAACACTGAAGCTTTCTTT.

This clone is a singleton in its sample. The V gene is TRBV19, the J gene TRBJ1-2; D possibly corresponds to TRBD1 (5 bases). The CDR3 consists of 14 residues. With 6 bases removed from V and 5 bases from J, the gap between germline ends came to 16 bases. Germline CDR1 reads LNHDA; CDR2 reads SQIVND (reference sequence). The CDR3 is CASSLGGAPYGYTF. The CDR3 nucleotides read TGTGCCAGTAGCTTGGGTGGGGCACCATATGGCTACACCTTC.

J is TRBJ1-2 and V is TRBV18, with D possibly matching TRBD1 (6 bases). CDR3 size: 14 residues. Trimming removed 3 bases at V and 2 bases at J, with 10 bases between. CDR1 KGHSH and CDR2 LQKENI come from the germline V gene. CDR3 amino acids: CASSPNRDNYGYTF. In DNA form, the CDR3 reads TGTGCCAGCTCACCCAACAGGGACAACTATGGCTACACCTTC.

The chain uses TRBV7-9 and TRBJ2-1, with D perhaps matching TRBD1 (6 bases). The CDR3 covers 15 residues. In germline, CDR1 is SEHNR, CDR2 FQNEAQ (reference sequence). V was cut by 6 bases and J by 6 bases, with 18 bases left in between. CDR3 in amino acids: CASSPTVRQVNEQFF. The CDR3 bases are TGTGCCAGCAGTCCAACTGTAAGACAGGTCAATGAGCAGTTCTTC. Filled out from reference TRBV7-9 and TRBJ2-1, the complete variable domain reads DTGVSQNPRHKITKRGQNVTFRCDPISEHNRLYWYRQTLGQGPEFLTYFQNEAQLEKSRLLSDRFSAERPKGSFSTLEIQRTEQGDSAMYLCASSPTVRQVNEQFFGPGTRLTVL.

The gene calls are TRBV7-2 and TRBJ1-1; weak D call: TRBD1 (5 bases). V was trimmed by 1 base and J by 11 bases, leaving 11 bases between them. Germline V CDR1 and CDR2: SGHTA, FQGNSA. There are 12 residues in the CDR3. CDR3 amino acids: CASSLEGPWAFF. The CDR3 DNA reads TGTGCCAGCAGCTTAGAGGGGCCCTGGGCTTTCTTT.

The chain uses TRBV19 and TRBJ1-1, with TRBD1 matching 9 bases. Germline lookup yields CDR1 LNHDA and CDR2 SQIVND (reference sequence). CDR3 length equals 14 residues. The V segment lost 7 bases and the J segment 1 base; nucleotides outside the gene matches: 4. The CDR3 sequence: CASTLDRGNTEAFF. The CDR3, as DNA: TGTGCCAGTACCTTGGACAGGGGGAACACTGAAGCTTTCTTT.

The rearrangement joins TRBV30 to TRBJ1-5, with TRBD1 matching 7 bases. This CDR3 spans 12 amino acids. Germline-derived CDR1 and CDR2 are GTSNPN and SVGIG (reference sequence). The V and J ends lost 6 bases and 2 bases, in that order; junction bases with no gene match: 1. The DNA for the CDR3 is TGTGCCTGTGACAGGGGCAATCAGCCCCAGCATTTT. Protein product: CACDRGNQPQHF. The full variable domain, its missing parts supplied by reference TRBV30 and TRBJ1-5, is SQTIHQWPATLVQPVGSPLSLECTVEGTSNPNLYWYRQAAGRGLQLLFYSVGIGQISSEVPQNLSASRPQDRQFILSSKKLLLSDSGFYLCACDRGNQPQHFGDGTRLSIL.

The chain is built from TRBV6-6 and TRBJ2-1; D gene uncertain. V lost 0 bases and J lost 8, with 8 bases in between. CDR3 length: 13 amino acids. Germline V gene sequence: CDR1 MNHNY, CDR2 SVGAGI (reference sequence). CDR3 amino acids: CASSYSRVDEQFF. The CDR3 bases are TGTGCCAGCAGTTACTCGAGAGTGGATGAGCAGTTCTTC.